This T cell receptor beta chain originates from a study of T cells in Graves' hyperthyroidism and ophthalmopathy. Amplification of TCR beta CDR3 regions used RNA as the template. With the HTBI primer set, the TCR CDR3 went through a first round of RT-PCR. TCRdb re-called the multiplex PCR reads with MiXCR, one entry per CDR3 protein. The table records 300,000 or so distinct CDR3 sequences, approximately 17% of them present only once. This clonotype was seen at least ten times. This CDR3 contains 10 residues. V gave up 10 bases and J gave up 5 bases, with 7 bases separating them. The chain recombines TRBV12-3 or TRBV12-4 with TRBJ2-3, with D uncertain. The sample taken for sequencing was blood. This clonotype was obtained from a man under 40 with Graves' hyperthyroidism. The DNA of the CDR3 is TGTGCCAAACGGGTAGATACGCAGTATTTT. It specifies CAKRVDTQYF.